The entry that follows covers one T cell receptor (beta chain) sequence. The antigen is not known. PCR primers comprised 60 Vbeta and 13 Jbeta primers. Repertoires were generated with immunoSEQ multiplex PCR, while TCRdb's copy carries only in-frame clones and drops some. The profile covers some 120,000 clones, with 75% to 85% appearing a single time and around 3% taken by the ten largest. V dropped 1 base and J dropped 2; count of bases not matched to a gene: 3. Germline V gene data show CDR1 as ENHRY and CDR2 as SYGVKD. The CDR3 extends over 17 amino acids. The sample belongs to a study of cytomegalovirus exposure and HLA in healthy donors. About the study: As an earlier analysis found, some 180 million T cells yielded approximately 110 million unique TCR beta sequences.

Study findings and constraints: Later analysis identified a missense DCLRE1C variant that was linked to TCR beta V- and J-gene trimming. In vitro experiments confirmed that three CMV-associated chains were specific for CMV antigens.

Sequenced material: PBMCs. The receptor comes from a male donor in good health and CMV-seronegative. The V gene is TRBV10-3, the J gene TRBJ2-1; TRBD2 agrees at 12 bases. This CDR3 is CAISEWTSGAPYNEQFF. In DNA, the CDR3 is TGTGCCATCAGTGAGTGGACTAGCGGGGCACCCTACAATGAGCAGTTCTTC.